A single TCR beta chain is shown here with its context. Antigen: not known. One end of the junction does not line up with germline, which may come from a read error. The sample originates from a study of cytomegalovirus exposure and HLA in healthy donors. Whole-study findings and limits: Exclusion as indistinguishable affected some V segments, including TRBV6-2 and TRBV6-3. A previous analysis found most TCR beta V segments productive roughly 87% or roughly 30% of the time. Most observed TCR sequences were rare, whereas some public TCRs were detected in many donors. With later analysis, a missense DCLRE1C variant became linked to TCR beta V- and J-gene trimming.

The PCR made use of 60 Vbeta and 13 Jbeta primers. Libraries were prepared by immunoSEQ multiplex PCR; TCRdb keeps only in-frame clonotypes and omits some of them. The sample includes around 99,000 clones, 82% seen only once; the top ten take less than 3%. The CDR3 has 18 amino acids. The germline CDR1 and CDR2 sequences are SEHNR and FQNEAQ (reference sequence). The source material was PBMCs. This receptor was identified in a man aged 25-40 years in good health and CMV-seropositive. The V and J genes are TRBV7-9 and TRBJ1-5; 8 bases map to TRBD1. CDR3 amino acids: CSSSPAGTGVYSNQPQHF. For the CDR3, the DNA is TGTTCCAGCAGCCCAGCCGGGACAGGCGTTTATAGCAATCAGCCCCAGCATTTT.